This TCR beta chain was found in a study of identical twins. Regarding the study as a whole: Possibly, invariant MAIT and iNKT cells partly confounded zero-insertion analyses.

A single record per CDR3 protein comes from TCRdb applying MiXCR to the 5' RACE reads. This table has approximately 250,000 distinct CDR3 sequences, 6.5% appearing once. This CDR3 is 17 amino acids long. V dropped 1 base and J dropped 0; count of bases not matched to a gene: 3. In germline, CDR1 is LGHNT, CDR2 FRNRAP. Of note for this clonotype: Its antigen is unknown.

The sample was also reused in another study, on T cells expressing NK-cell markers. That source notes: Restricting sorting to alpha-beta TCR T cells was achieved in several experiments by an anti-gamma-delta TCR antibody. These same clonotypes (in several donors) also led the CD3+CD56-NKG2C+ fraction.

The V and J genes are TRBV12-5 and TRBJ2-5; TRBD2 agrees at 12 bases. The specimen was CD8+ T cells sorted from blood. This sequence originates from a woman in her late teens or twenties in good health. The CDR3 bases are TGTGCTAGTGGTTTGGGGACTAGCGGGACGTACCAAGAGACCCAGTACTTC. Protein: CASGLGTSGTYQETQYF.